What follows are 2 T cell receptor beta chains derived from one specimen sequenced in a study of blood T cell repertoires in COVID-19. Sequencing was performed with immunoSEQ multiplex PCR; in TCRdb, only in-frame clones are kept and a portion is missing. Among approximately 200,000 clones listed, 70% to 90% were seen once. The sequenced sample was peripheral blood. These receptors were taken from a man aged 50 or older who had recovered from COVID-19.

The rearrangement uses TRBV19 and TRBJ1-1; a possible D gene is TRBD1 (5 bases). Germline CDR1 reads LNHDA; CDR2 reads SQIVND (reference sequence). This CDR3 is built from 13 residues. Trimming pared 6 bases from V and 0 bases from J, leaving 8 bases between. CDR3: CASSRQLNTEAFF. For the CDR3, the DNA is TGTGCCAGTAGCCGACAGCTGAACACTGAAGCTTTCTTT.

This clone was detected only a few times. The CDR3 nucleotides are TGTGCCAGCAGCTTATGGGACAGGGGGAACTATGGCTACACCTTC. It is translated as CASSLWDRGNYGYTF. The chain is built from TRBV11-2 and TRBJ1-2; 11 bases fit TRBD1. This CDR3 contains 15 residues. Germline CDR1 and CDR2: SGHAT and FQNNGV. J lost 2 bases, V lost 2 bases, and 1 base had no gene match.